The sample holds a few counts of the clone carrying this T cell receptor (beta chain). The target antigen is unknown. This CDR3 spans 11 amino acids. V shed 5 bases and J shed 10 bases, with 12 bases lying between them. Germline V lookup: CDR1 SGHRS, CDR2 YFSETQ. RNA transcripts gave rise to amplified TCR beta CDR3 regions. Using the HTBI primer set, a first-round RT-PCR was run on the TCR CDR3. From the multiplex PCR reads, TCRdb called clonotypes with MiXCR, one entry per CDR3 protein. The repertoire consists of approximately 640,000 distinct CDR3 sequences, with about 45% occurring once and the leading ten covering less than 9%. The source of the sample is a study of T cells in Graves' hyperthyroidism and ophthalmopathy. Study findings and constraints: Most clonotypes that expanded in the thyroid above 0.001 also showed up in blood.

The J gene is TRBJ1-2, the V gene TRBV5-1; D possibly corresponds to TRBD1 (6 bases). Sample: peripheral blood or thyroid tissue (not recorded which). This sequence originates from an adult man with Graves' disease, either hyperthyroidism or ophthalmopathy (not recorded which). Here the CDR3 reads CASRLGQFYTF. CDR3 in DNA: TGCGCCAGCAGACTAGGACAGTTCTACACCTTC.